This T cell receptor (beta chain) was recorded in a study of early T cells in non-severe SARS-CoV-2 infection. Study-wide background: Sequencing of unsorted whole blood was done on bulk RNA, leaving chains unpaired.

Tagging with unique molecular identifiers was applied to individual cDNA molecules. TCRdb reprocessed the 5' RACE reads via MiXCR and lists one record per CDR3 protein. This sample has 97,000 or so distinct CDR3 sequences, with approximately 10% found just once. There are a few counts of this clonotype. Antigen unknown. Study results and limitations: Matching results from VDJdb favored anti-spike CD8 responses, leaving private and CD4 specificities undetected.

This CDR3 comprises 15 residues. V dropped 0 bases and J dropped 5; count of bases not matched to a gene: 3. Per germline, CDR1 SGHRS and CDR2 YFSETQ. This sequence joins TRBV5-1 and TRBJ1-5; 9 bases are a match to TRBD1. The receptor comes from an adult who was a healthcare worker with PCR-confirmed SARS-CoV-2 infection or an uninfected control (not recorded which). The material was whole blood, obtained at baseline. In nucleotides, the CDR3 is TGCGCCAGCAGCTTGGGAGGACAGGGGTATCAGCCCCAGCATTTT. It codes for CASSLGGQGYQPQHF.